This T cell receptor beta chain came from a study of blood T cell repertoires in COVID-19 (dated by TCRdb to 2018 to 2020). For context, the study as a whole: Collaborator samples came from the United States, Italy and Spain and covered acute and convalescent phases of COVID-19. The sample metadata nearly always contained a de-identified subject ID, COVID-19 status, age in years and sex. HLA class I and class II types, where available, came from metadata supplied by the sample provider rather than from assay-based typing. The prospective study material was composed of cDNA or gDNA derived from T cells, B-cell-depleted T cells, or PBMCs. Deeply sampled blood TCRbeta repertoires from subjects exposed to, actively infected with, or recovered from COVID-19 were included in the dataset. The samples were drawn from two sources: the first 160 participants of the ongoing ImmuneRACE study, and fewer than 1,500 subjects contributed by 6 global collaborators. The repertoires were released in a freely available public database intended as a resource for research on the immune response to SARS-CoV-2.

The immunoSEQ Assay, a bias-controlled multiplex PCR, was used to amplify TCRbeta CDR3 regions from genomic DNA. The source study handled its data this way. Within the assay, amplification of reference gene primers was used to estimate how many nucleated cells each sample contained. To quantify the absolute abundance of each unique TCRbeta CDR3 rearrangement, sequence reads were collapsed and filtered. Productive Simpson clonality was computed per sample as the square root of Simpson's diversity index over productive rearrangements. TCRdb took over this immuneACCESS table, retaining in-frame rearrangements with V and J assigned. Such tables are incomplete; in checked studies, under half of the missing clones stem from an unresolved V gene, and the remainder is unexplained. That table supplies the V and J calls and clone size; D and trimming were determined from the DNA. The sample profile shows over 70,000 clones; 60% to 85% of them were found once. About half of the sample is taken by the ten largest.

CDR1 and CDR2, looked up from the germline V gene, are LGHNA and YNFKEQ. V lost 2 bases and J lost 3 bases; the stretch between them is 13 bases long. From cysteine to phenylalanine, the CDR3 is 16 amino acids long. Only the CDR3 region is kept as DNA, spanning 48 bases read in frame from base 1. Whole blood was collected in K2EDTA tubes by collaborating institutions according to the institutions' own protocols. For TCRbeta analysis, collaborators shipped samples as frozen whole blood, isolated PBMCs, or DNA extracted from either of those sample types. About this clone itself: It lacks a known antigen. Per-base quality was not reported, and no clone a single base away is much larger than it.

Here is what the overall study found, with its caveats: The quantity of clinical and demographic metadata differed by source and by participant and was supplied without curation.

This chain is built from TRBV4-2 and TRBJ1-4; the D segment could be TRBD1, given 5 matching bases. This sequence was found in a human donor in a cohort sampled during active COVID-19. Specimen: peripheral blood. The CDR3 here reads CASSQFAGEPNEKLFF. The DNA sequence reads TGTGCCAGCAGCCAATTTGCGGGGGAGCCTAATGAAAAACTGTTTTTT.